This T cell receptor beta chain was sequenced for a study of cytomegalovirus exposure and HLA in healthy donors. Whole-study findings and limits: According to reports, the classifier identified cytomegalovirus status with high specificity and sensitivity.

Primers included in the PCR were 60 Vbeta and 13 Jbeta primers. Measured with immunoSEQ multiplex PCR; TCRdb has only the in-frame clones, and not every one. This table has about 78,000 clones, roughly 83% appearing once. CDR3 length equals 12 residues. Germline lookup yields CDR1 LGHNA and CDR2 YNFKEQ. In regard to this clone: Its antigen is undetermined.

The receptor was isolated from a woman in her 50s in good health and CMV-seronegative. The chain employs TRBV4-2 and TRBJ2-5; no reliable D call. The J call may be wrong; the DNA end is better matched by TRBJ2-7. The source material was PBMCs. CDR3: CASSQGEYEQYF. The CDR3 DNA is TGTGCCAGCAGCCAAGGAGAGTACGAGCAGTACTTC.